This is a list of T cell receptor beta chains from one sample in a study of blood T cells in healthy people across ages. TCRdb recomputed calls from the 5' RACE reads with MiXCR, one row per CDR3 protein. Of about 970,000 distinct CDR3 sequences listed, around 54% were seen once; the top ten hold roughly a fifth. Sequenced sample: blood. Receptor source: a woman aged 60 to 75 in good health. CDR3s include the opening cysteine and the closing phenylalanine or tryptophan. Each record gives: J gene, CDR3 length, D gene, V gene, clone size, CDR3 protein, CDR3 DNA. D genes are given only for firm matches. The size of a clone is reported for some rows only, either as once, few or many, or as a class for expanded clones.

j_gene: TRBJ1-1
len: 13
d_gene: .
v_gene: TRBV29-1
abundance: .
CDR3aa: CSVEGGNSYSIFF
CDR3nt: TGCAGCGTTGAAGGGGGTAACTCCTATAGTATTTTCTTT

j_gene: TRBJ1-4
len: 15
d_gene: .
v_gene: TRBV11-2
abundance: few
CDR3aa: CASSSTRAFNEKLFF
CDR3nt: TGTGCCAGCAGCTCAACGAGGGCCTTCAATGAAAAACTGTTTTTT

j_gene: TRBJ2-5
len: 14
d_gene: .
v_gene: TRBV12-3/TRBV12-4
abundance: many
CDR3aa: CASSLGVGEETQYF
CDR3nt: TGTGCCAGCAGTTTAGGGGTCGGGGAAGAGACCCAGTACTTC

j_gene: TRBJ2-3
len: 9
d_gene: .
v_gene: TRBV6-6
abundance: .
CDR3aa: CASPSTQYF
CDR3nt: TGTGCCAGTCCCTCTACGCAGTATTTT

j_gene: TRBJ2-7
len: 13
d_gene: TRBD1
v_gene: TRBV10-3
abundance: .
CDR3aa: CAISGDSNYEQYF
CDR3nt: TGTGCCATCAGTGGGGACAGCAACTACGAGCAGTACTTC

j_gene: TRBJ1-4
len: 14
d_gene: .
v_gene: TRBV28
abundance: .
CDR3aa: CASSLTVLGEKLFF
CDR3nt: TGTGCCAGCAGTTTGACAGTCCTCGGTGAAAAACTGTTTTTT

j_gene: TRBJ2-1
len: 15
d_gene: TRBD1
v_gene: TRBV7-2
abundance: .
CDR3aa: CASSLAGGTGNEQFF
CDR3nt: TGTGCCAGCAGCTTAGCAGGCGGGACAGGGAATGAGCAGTTCTTC

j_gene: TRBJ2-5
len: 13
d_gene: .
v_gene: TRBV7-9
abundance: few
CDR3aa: CASSPGGEETQYF
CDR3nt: TGTGCCAGCAGCCCAGGGGGGGAAGAGACCCAGTACTTC

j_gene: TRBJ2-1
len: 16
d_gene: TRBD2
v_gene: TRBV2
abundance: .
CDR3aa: CASSEVAGGTYNEQFF
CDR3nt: TGTGCCAGCAGTGAAGTTGCGGGAGGGACCTACAATGAGCAGTTCTTC

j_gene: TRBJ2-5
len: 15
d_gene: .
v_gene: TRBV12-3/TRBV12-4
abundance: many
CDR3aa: CASSSFFAGQETQYF
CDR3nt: TGTGCCAGCAGTTCCTTCTTTGCAGGCCAAGAGACCCAGTACTTC

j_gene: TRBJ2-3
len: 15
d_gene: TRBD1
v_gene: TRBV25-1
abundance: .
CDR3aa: CASSDPTRGTGTQYF
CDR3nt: TGTGCCAGCAGCGACCCAACTCGAGGGACAGGTACGCAGTATTTT

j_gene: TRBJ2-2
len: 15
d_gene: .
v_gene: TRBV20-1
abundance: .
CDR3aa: CSALLAEQGTGELFF
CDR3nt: TGCAGTGCACTTCTAGCGGAACAGGGCACCGGGGAGCTGTTTTTT

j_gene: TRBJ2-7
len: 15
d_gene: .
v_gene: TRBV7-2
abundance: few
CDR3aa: CASSSTHSGSGEQYF
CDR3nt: TGTGCCAGCAGCTCCACTCATAGCGGTTCGGGCGAGCAGTACTTC

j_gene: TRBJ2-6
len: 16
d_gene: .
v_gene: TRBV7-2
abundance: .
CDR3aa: CASSLVRGAGANVLTF
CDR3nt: TGTGCCAGCAGCTTAGTCAGGGGGGCTGGGGCCAACGTCCTGACTTTC

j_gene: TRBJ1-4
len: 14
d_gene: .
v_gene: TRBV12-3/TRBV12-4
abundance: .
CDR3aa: CASSRRGGGEKLFF
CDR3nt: TGTGCCAGCAGTCGCAGGGGCGGGGGTGAAAAACTGTTTTTT

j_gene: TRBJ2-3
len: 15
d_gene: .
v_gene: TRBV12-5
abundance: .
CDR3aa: CASGPGDGGTDTQYF
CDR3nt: TGTGCTAGTGGCCCGGGGGACGGCGGCACAGATACGCAGTATTTT

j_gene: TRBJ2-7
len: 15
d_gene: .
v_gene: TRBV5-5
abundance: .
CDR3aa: CASSVMPGSSYEQYF
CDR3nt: TGTGCCAGCAGCGTTATGCCAGGAAGCTCCTACGAGCAGTACTTC

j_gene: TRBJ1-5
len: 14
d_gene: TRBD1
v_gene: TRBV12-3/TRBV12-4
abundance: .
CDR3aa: CASTAGTGIQPQHF
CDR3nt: TGTGCCAGCACCGCCGGGACAGGGATTCAGCCCCAGCATTTT

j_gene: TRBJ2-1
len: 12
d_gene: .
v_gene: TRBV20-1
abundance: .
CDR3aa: CSAREGSPEQFF
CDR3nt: TGCAGTGCTAGAGAGGGGAGCCCTGAGCAGTTCTTC

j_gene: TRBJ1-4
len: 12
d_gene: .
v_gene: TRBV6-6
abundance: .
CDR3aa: CASSYSREKLFF
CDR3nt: TGTGCCAGCAGTTACTCTCGGGAAAAACTGTTTTTT

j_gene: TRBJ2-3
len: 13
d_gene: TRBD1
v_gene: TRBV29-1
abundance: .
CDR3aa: CSAVGTGVDTQYF
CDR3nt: TGCAGCGCCGTGGGGACAGGGGTAGATACGCAGTATTTT

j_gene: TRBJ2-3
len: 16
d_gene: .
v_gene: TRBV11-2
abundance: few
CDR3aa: CASSLRLLSGTDTQYF
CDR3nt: TGTGCCAGCAGCTTACGTCTCCTCTCTGGCACAGATACGCAGTATTTT

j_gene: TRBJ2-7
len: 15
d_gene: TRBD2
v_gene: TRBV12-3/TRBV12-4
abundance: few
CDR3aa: CASTPGLAGDHEQYF
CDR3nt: TGTGCCAGCACCCCGGGACTAGCGGGAGACCACGAGCAGTACTTC

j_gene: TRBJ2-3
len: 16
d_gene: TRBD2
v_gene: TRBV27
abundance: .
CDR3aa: CASSPRAGGGPDTQYF
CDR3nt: TGTGCCAGCAGTCCTAGAGCGGGAGGAGGCCCAGATACGCAGTATTTT

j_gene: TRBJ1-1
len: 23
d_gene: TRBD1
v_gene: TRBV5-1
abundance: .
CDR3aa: CASSLWSLNGTEHIGGMNTEAFF
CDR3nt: TGCGCCAGCAGCTTGTGGAGTTTAAACGGGACAGAGCACATTGGGGGTATGAACACTGAAGCTTTCTTT

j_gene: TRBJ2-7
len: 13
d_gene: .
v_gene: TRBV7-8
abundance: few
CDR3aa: CASSPNRAYEQYF
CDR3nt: TGTGCCAGCAGCCCGAACAGAGCCTACGAGCAGTACTTC

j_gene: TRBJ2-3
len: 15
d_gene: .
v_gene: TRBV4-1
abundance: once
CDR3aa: CASSHGGAVNQPQYF
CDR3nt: TGCGCCAGCAGCCATGGAGGGGCCGTCAATCAGCCCCAGTATTTT

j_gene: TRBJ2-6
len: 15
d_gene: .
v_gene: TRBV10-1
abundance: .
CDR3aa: CASSEGLSGANVLTF
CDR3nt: TGCGCCAGCAGTGAGGGACTCTCTGGGGCCAACGTCCTGACTTTC

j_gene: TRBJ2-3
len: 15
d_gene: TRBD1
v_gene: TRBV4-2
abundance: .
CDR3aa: CASSQPGQDQDTQYF
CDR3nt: TGTGCCAGCAGCCAACCGGGACAGGACCAAGATACGCAGTATTTT

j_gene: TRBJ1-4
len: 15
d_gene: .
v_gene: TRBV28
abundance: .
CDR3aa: CASRTPPEVEEKLFF
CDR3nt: TGTGCCAGCAGAACCCCCCCGGAGGTCGAGGAAAAACTGTTTTTT

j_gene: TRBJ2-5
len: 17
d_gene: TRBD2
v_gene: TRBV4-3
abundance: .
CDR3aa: CASSQDRLAGGGETQYF
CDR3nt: TGCGCCAGCAGCCAAGATAGGCTAGCGGGAGGGGGCGAGACCCAGTACTTC

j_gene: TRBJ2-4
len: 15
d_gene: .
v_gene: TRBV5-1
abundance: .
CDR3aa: CAGSLAPGAKNIQYF
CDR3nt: TGCGCCGGCAGCTTGGCTCCGGGAGCTAAAAACATTCAGTACTTC

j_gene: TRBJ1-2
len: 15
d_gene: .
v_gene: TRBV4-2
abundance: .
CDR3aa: CASSQDRQGVYGYTF
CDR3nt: TGTGCCAGCAGCCAAGATCGTCAGGGCGTCTATGGCTACACCTTC

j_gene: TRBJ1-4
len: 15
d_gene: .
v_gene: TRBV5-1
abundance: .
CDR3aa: CASSSWSGYNEKLFF
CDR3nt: TGCGCCAGCAGCTCCTGGAGCGGATACAATGAAAAACTGTTTTTT

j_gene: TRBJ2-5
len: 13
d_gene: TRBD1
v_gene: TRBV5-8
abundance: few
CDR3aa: CASSLTGEKTQYF
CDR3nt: TGTGCCAGCAGCCTGACAGGGGAGAAGACCCAGTACTTC

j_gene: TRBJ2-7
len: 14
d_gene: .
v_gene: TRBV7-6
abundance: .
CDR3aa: CASSVDHGNYEQYF
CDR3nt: TGTGCCAGCAGCGTAGACCACGGAAACTACGAGCAGTACTTC

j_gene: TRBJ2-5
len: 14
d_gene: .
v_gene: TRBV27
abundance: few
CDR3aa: CASSFTGSYNEQYF
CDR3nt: TGTGCCAGCAGTTTTACAGGCTCCTACAATGAGCAGTACTTC

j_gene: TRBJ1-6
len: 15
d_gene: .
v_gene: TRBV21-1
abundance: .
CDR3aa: CASSPWSRAASPLHF
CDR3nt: TGTGCCAGCAGCCCCTGGAGTAGGGCGGCTTCACCCCTCCACTTT

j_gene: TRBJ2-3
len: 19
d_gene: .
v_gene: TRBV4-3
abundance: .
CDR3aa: CASSQFGSGPKAGTDTQYF
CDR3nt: TGCGCCAGCAGCCAATTTGGTTCGGGACCAAAGGCTGGCACAGATACGCAGTATTTT

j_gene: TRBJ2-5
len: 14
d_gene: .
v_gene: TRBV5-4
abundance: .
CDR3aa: CASSSRQEAETQYF
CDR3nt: TGTGCCAGCAGCTCTCGACAGGAGGCAGAGACCCAGTACTTC

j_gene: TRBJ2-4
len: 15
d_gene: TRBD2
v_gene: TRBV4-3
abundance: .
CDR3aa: CASSRKTSPENIQYF
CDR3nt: TGCGCCAGCAGCCGCAAGACTAGCCCGGAAAACATTCAGTACTTC

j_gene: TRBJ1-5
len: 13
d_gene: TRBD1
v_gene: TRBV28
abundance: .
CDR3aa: CASSRGQGFAQHF
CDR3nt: TGTGCCAGCAGTAGGGGACAGGGGTTTGCCCAGCATTTT

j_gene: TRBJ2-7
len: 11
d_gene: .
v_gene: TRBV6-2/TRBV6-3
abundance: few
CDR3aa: CASSAQGEQYF
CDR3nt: TGTGCCAGCAGCGCCCAGGGCGAGCAGTACTTC

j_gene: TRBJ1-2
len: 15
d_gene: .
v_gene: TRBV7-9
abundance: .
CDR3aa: CASSLEADPNYGYTF
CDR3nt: TGTGCCAGCAGCTTAGAGGCAGATCCCAACTATGGCTACACCTTC

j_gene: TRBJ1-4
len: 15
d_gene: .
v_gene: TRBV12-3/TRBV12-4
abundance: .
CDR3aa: CASSFEGGTNEKLFF
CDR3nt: TGTGCCAGCAGTTTTGAGGGAGGAACTAATGAAAAACTGTTTTTT

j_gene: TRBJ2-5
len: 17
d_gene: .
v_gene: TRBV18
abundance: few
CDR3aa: CASSPPPGLNIGETQYF
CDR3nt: TGTGCCAGCTCACCACCTCCGGGATTAAACATCGGAGAGACCCAGTACTTC

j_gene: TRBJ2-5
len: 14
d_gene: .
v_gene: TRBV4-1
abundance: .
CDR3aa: CASSQDEAEGTQYF
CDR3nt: TGCGCCAGCAGCCAAGATGAGGCGGAGGGGACCCAGTACTTC

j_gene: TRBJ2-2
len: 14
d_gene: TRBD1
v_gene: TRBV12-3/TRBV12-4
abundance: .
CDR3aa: CASSMTGDTGELFF
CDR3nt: TGTGCCAGCAGTATGACAGGGGACACCGGGGAGCTGTTTTTT

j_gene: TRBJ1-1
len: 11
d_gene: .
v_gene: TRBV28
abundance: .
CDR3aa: CASRIGTEAFF
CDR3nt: TGTGCCAGCAGAATCGGGACTGAAGCTTTCTTT

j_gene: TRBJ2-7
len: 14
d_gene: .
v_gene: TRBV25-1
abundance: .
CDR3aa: CASSDVGRAGEQYF
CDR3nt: TGTGCCAGCAGTGACGTCGGCAGGGCCGGCGAGCAGTACTTC

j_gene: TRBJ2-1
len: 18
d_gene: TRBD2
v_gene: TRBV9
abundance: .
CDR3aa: CASSVRTSGASSYNEQFF
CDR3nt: TGTGCCAGCAGCGTTCGAACTAGCGGGGCAAGCTCCTACAATGAGCAGTTCTTC

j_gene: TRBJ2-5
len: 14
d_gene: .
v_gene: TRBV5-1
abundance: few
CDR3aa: CASSPRGGGETQYF
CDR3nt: TGCGCCAGCAGCCCACGAGGGGGTGGAGAGACCCAGTACTTC

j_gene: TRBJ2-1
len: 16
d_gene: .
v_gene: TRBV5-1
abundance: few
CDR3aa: CASSSTLGSSYNEQFF
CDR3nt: TGCGCCAGCAGCTCTACCCTAGGGAGCTCCTACAATGAGCAGTTCTTC

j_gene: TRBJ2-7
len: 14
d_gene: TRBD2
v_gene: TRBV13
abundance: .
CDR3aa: CASRRLAGEYEQYF
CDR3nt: TGTGCCAGCAGGAGACTAGCGGGAGAGTACGAGCAGTACTTC